This TCR beta chain was sequenced during a study of T cells in Graves' hyperthyroidism and ophthalmopathy. This clonotype was found once. The antigen is not known. One end of the junction is discordant with germline, which a read error may explain. The TCR beta CDR3 regions underwent amplification using RNA transcripts as the source. A set of HTBI primers served as the primers for a first-round RT-PCR of the TCR CDR3. In TCRdb, the multiplex PCR reads were re-called with MiXCR into one record per CDR3 protein. The table lists fewer than 850,000 distinct CDR3 sequences, around a sixth of them singletons, with about a sixth in the top ten. Overall study findings and caveats: Blood samples included most of the expanded thyroid clonotypes exceeding 0.001.

CDR3 size: 16 residues. Germline lookup yields CDR1 KGHSH and CDR2 LQKENI. The V call is TRBV18, the J call TRBJ2-6; D is ambiguous. This TCR was sampled from a man between 45 and 60 years old with Graves' hyperthyroidism. Sequencing input: blood. As DNA, the CDR3 is TGTACCAGCTCACCTGGGCTCAGCTCTGGGGCCAACGTCCTGACTTTC. Amino acids: CTSSPGLSSGANVLTF.